This T cell receptor (beta chain) derives from a study of control samples from healthy donors and cancer patients. This table comes from immunoSEQ multiplex PCR, and its TCRdb copy is limited to in-frame clones, with some not included. This sample carries a few hundred thousand clones, around 90% of them seen once, and the ten largest clones take around 6.4%. The germline V gene encodes CDR1 SGHAT and CDR2 FQNNGV. The CDR3 totals 15 residues. V shed 7 bases and J shed 5 bases, with 20 bases lying between them. V usage is TRBV11-2 and J usage is TRBJ1-1; D is perhaps TRBD1 (5 bases). The sequence came from a man between 35 and 55 years old with head and neck cancer. Sample: PBMCs. Here the CDR3 DNA reads TGTGCCAGCACCACCACGAGAGGGGTTAATACTGAAGCTTTCTTT. Translated: CASTTTRGVNTEAFF.